Below, 24 T cell receptor beta chains from the same sample are listed, as sequenced in a study of PD-1 blockade in mismatch repair-deficient tumors. Method: immunoSEQ multiplex PCR; TCRdb's copy keeps in-frame clones and lacks some. The table shows under 50,000 clones, with around 77% occurring only once. The material was PBMCs, obtained before pembrolizumab treatment. Receptors originate from an adult with mismatch repair-deficient cancer.

This clone came up once. The chain couples TRBV5-1 to TRBJ2-5, with D maybe TRBD1 (5 bases). The V end lost 2 bases, the J end lost 4 bases, and 6 bases lay between the germline ends. CDR3 size: 12 residues. Germline CDR1 reads SGHRS; CDR2 reads YFSETQ. The CDR3 DNA follows: TGCGCCAGCAGCTTTGGGGCAGAGACCCAGTACTTC. Its protein product is CASSFGAETQYF.

This clone was detected a few times. The J gene is TRBJ2-7, the V gene TRBV21-1. TRBV21-1 is deemed a pseudogene. The CDR3 has 15 residues. The CDR3 nucleotides read TGTGCCAGCAGCAAACACGGCAGATCCTCCTACGAGCAGTACTTC. It specifies CASSKHGRSSYEQYF.

The chain couples TRBV7-9 to TRBJ1-1; D is unresolved. CDR3 length: 15 residues. From germline, CDR1 is SEHNR and CDR2 FQNEAQ (reference sequence). The V end was cut by 3 bases, the J end by 3 bases, with 14 bases between. The CDR3 protein is CASSLLWERDTEAFF. The CDR3 bases are TGTGCCAGCAGCTTGCTATGGGAAAGGGACACTGAAGCTTTCTTT.

This clone has just one count. This rearrangement joins TRBV30 to TRBJ1-1; TRBD1 agrees at 7 bases. The CDR3 runs 14 residues. The germline V gene has CDR1 GTSNPN and CDR2 SVGIG (reference sequence). J gave up 3 bases and V 4 bases, and 8 bases lay outside the gene matches. This chain's CDR3 is CAWNRQGGDTEAFF. DNA for the CDR3: TGTGCCTGGAACCGACAGGGAGGGGACACTGAAGCTTTCTTT.

CDR3 in DNA: TGTGCCACCAGCAGAGAGAATGGGTGGGACGAGCAGTACTTC. Encoded protein: CATSRENGWDEQYF. The chain combines TRBV15 with TRBJ2-7; D is ambiguous. Germline CDR1 reads LNHNV; CDR2 reads YYDKDF (reference sequence). Trimming took 0 bases from V and 5 from J, leaving 11 bases between them. This CDR3 has 14 residues.

The CDR3, as DNA: TGCGCCAGCAGTGACCCTAAGACAGGGGCCTACGAGCAGTACTTC. It translates to CASSDPKTGAYEQYF. V usage is TRBV10-1 and J usage is TRBJ2-7; 8 bases map to TRBD1. V was clipped by 3 bases and J by 2 bases; unmatched bases: 6. CDR3 length: 15 amino acids. Germline CDR1 reads WNHNN; CDR2 reads SYGVQD (reference sequence).

V and J are TRBV6-5 and TRBJ2-7; the match to TRBD2 covers 7 bases. V dropped 2 bases and J dropped 3; count of bases not matched to a gene: 7. The CDR3 has 15 residues. Germline V CDR1 and CDR2: MNHEY, SVGAGI. The CDR3 sequence: CASSYVRGGSYEQYF. The CDR3 nucleotides read TGTGCCAGCAGTTACGTCCGGGGCGGGAGCTACGAGCAGTACTTC.

Relative to its sample, this clone is medium-sized. The chain couples TRBV10-3 to TRBJ2-7, with no clear D. The length of the CDR3 is 14 residues. CDR1 ENHRY and CDR2 SYGVKD come from the germline V gene. Trimming stripped 3 bases from V and 0 bases from J, with 9 bases between. This CDR3 is CAISDPKDSYEQYF. CDR3 in DNA: TGTGCCATCAGTGACCCTAAAGACTCCTACGAGCAGTACTTC.

V and J are TRBV5-5 and TRBJ2-5; D gene ambiguous. Germline CDR1 is SGHKS and CDR2 is YYEKEE (reference sequence). Trimming cost V 0 bases and J 2 bases, with 8 bases left between them. The CDR3 runs 14 residues. The CDR3: CASSLAEIQETQYF. CDR3 DNA sequence: TGTGCCAGCAGCTTGGCAGAGATACAAGAGACCCAGTACTTC.

The chain has TRBV2 and TRBJ2-2; a weak D match, TRBD2 (6 bases). Germline-derived CDR1 and CDR2 are SNHLY and FYNNEI. V gave up 7 bases and J gave up 0 bases, with 12 bases separating them. The CDR3 loop spans 15 amino acids. The CDR3 coding sequence is TGTGCCAGCAACCGGGGGACGGCGAACACCGGGGAGCTGTTTTTT. Its translation: CASNRGTANTGELFF.

Here the CDR3 DNA reads TGTGCCAGCAGCGGGGTCCAAGAAGCTTTCTTT. It translates to CASSGVQEAFF. The rearrangement uses TRBV7-9 and TRBJ1-1; D is undetermined. Trimming left V 5 bases short and J 8 bases short, with 9 bases between. The CDR3 sequence is 11 residues long. Germline V gives CDR1 SEHNR, CDR2 FQNEAQ (reference sequence).

The V and J genes are TRBV28 and TRBJ2-7; the D gene is possibly TRBD1 (6 bases). The CDR3 covers 16 residues. The V end lost 5 bases, the J end lost 4 bases, and 21 bases lay between the germline ends. CDR1 is MDHEN and CDR2 is SYDVKM in the germline V gene. CDR3 bases: TGTGCCAGCAGTACGACATCCGGGACACAACAATACGAGCAGTACTTC. Amino acids: CASSTTSGTQQYEQYF.

V and J are TRBV5-1 and TRBJ1-2; D possibly corresponds to TRBD1 (5 bases). The CDR3 has 13 residues. CDR1 and CDR2 from the germline V gene are SGHRS and YFSETQ. Trimming stripped 3 bases from V and 4 bases from J, with 10 bases between. The CDR3 is CASSSEGSYGYTF. CDR3 bases: TGCGCCAGCAGCTCCGAGGGGTCCTATGGCTACACCTTC. Based on the CDR3 plus reference TRBV5-1 and TRBJ1-2, the full variable domain is KAGVTQTPRYLIKTRGQQVTLSCSPISGHRSVSWYQQTPGQGLQFLFEYFSETQRNKGNFPGRFSGRQFSNSRSEMNVSTLELGDSALYLCASSSEGSYGYTFGSGTRLTVV.

The chain links TRBV18 to TRBJ2-2; D ambiguous. The V end was cut by 3 bases, the J end by 3 bases, with 2 bases between. Germline loops: CDR1 KGHSH, CDR2 LQKENI. The CDR3 sequence is 12 residues long. In DNA form, the CDR3 reads TGTGCCAGCTCACCGGACACCGGGGAGCTGTTTTTT. As protein: CASSPDTGELFF.

The chain has TRBV6-4 and TRBJ2-1; 12 bases align to TRBD2. The length of the CDR3 is 15 residues. Germline V gene sequence: CDR1 MRHNA, CDR2 SNTAGT. V trimming: 4 bases; J trimming: 7 bases; junction bases outside the gene matches: 5. Here the CDR3 reads CASSALAGGRNEQFF. In nucleotides, the CDR3 is TGTGCCAGCAGTGCCCTAGCGGGAGGGAGGAATGAGCAGTTCTTC.

The chain links TRBV4-2 to TRBJ1-2, with D perhaps TRBD1 (6 bases). The CDR3 extends over 14 amino acids. CDR1 is LGHNA and CDR2 is YNFKEQ in the germline V gene. The V end was cut by 6 bases, the J end by 8 bases, with 19 bases between. CDR3: CASSGREGTKGYTF. CDR3 nucleotides: TGTGCCAGCAGTGGCAGGGAGGGGACAAAAGGCTACACCTTC.

This chain connects TRBV7-3 to TRBJ2-1, with a possible D match to TRBD2 (6 bases). V lost 5 bases, J lost 6 bases, and 14 bases lay in between. Per germline, CDR1 SGHTA and CDR2 FQGTGA. CDR3 length: 14 amino acids. The CDR3 coding sequence is TGTGCCAGCAGCCCGCCGGGACTTTCCAATGAGCAGTTCTTC. It translates to CASSPPGLSNEQFF.

This clone was detected only a few times. The chain links TRBV6-6 to TRBJ1-2; the D is unclear. Germline V gene lookup returns CDR1 MNHNY and CDR2 SVGAGI (reference sequence). Trimming left V 6 bases short and J 6 bases short, with 14 bases between. The CDR3 has 13 residues. The CDR3 region has the DNA TGTGCCAGCAGCCCTCCGGCGGTTGATGGCTACACCTTC. This translates into CASSPPAVDGYTF.

The chain carries TRBV5-4 and TRBJ2-2; no reliable D call. Germline V lookup: CDR1 SGHNT, CDR2 YYREEE (reference sequence). The CDR3 is made up of 12 amino acids. V was trimmed by 4 bases and J by 6 bases, leaving 7 bases between them. CDR3 DNA sequence: TGTGCCAGCAGCCCTGGGGCCGGGGAGCTGTTTTTT. It is translated as CASSPGAGELFF.

The table lists this clone with a count of one. This chain links TRBV7-8 with TRBJ1-1; D ambiguous. Deletions cut 2 bases from V and 8 bases from J, with 12 bases between. CDR1 is SGHVS, CDR2 FQNEAQ, per germline. The CDR3 length is 13 residues. CDR3 sequence reads: CASSLRRGGEAFF. CDR3 in DNA: TGTGCCAGCAGCTTACGTCGCGGAGGGGAAGCTTTCTTT.

CDR3 DNA: TGTGCCAGCAGTCCCCGTTCAGCGGGAGCGAAAGATACGCAGTATTTT. Encoded protein: CASSPRSAGAKDTQYF. V is TRBV7-9 and J is TRBJ2-3; 8 bases map to TRBD2. The CDR3 covers 16 residues. Germline CDR1 reads SEHNR; CDR2 reads FQNEAQ (reference sequence). V dropped 6 bases and J dropped 5; count of bases not matched to a gene: 13.

The chain carries TRBV29-1 and TRBJ2-3, with TRBD2 matching 14 bases. V shed 7 bases and J 1 base; nucleotides not matched to a gene: 10. Germline V gene data show CDR1 as SQVTM and CDR2 as ANQGSEA. The CDR3 length is 17 residues. CDR3 in DNA: TGCAGCGGTAGGGGACTAGCGGGAGTATCAGGCACAGATACGCAGTATTTT. The encoded protein is CSGRGLAGVSGTDTQYF.

The chain couples TRBV6-5 to TRBJ2-7; 7 nucleotides line up with TRBD1. Germline CDR1 reads MNHEY; CDR2 reads SVGAGI. J gave up 2 bases and V 5 bases, and 6 bases lay outside the gene matches. There are 14 residues in the CDR3. For the CDR3, the DNA is TGTGCCAGCAGTCCCCGGGACAGCCCCTACGAGCAGTACTTC. It encodes CASSPRDSPYEQYF.

V and J are TRBV28 and TRBJ1-5, with TRBD1 identical over 8 bases. The length of the CDR3 is 16 residues. Germline lookup yields CDR1 MDHEN and CDR2 SYDVKM. J was trimmed by 6 bases and V by 2 bases; bases with no gene match: 9. The CDR3, as DNA: TGTGCCAGCAGTTTAGCTCGTTCAGGGGGCAGTCAGCCCCAGCATTTT. It translates to CASSLARSGGSQPQHF.